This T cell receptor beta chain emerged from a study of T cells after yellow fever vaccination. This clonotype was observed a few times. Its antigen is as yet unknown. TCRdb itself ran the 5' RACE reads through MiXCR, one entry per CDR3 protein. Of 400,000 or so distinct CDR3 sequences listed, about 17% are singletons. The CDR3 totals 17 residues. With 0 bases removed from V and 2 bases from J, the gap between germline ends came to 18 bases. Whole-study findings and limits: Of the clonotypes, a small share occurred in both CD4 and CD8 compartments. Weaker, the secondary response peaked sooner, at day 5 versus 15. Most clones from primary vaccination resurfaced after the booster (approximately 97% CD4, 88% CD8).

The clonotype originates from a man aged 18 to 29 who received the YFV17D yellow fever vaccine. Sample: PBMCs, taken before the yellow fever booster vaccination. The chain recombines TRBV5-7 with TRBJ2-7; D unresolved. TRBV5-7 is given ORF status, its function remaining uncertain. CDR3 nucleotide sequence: TGTGCCAGCAGCTTGGCTTTACGGACCAGACCAACCTACGAGCAGTACTTC. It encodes CASSLALRTRPTYEQYF.